This entry is about one TCR beta chain. With V trimmed by 4 bases and J by 4 bases, 7 bases remained unmatched. CDR1 is SGHRS and CDR2 is YFSETQ in the germline V gene. The CDR3 extends over 16 amino acids. This sample was taken from a study of blood T cell repertoires in COVID-19. Sequenced by immunoSEQ multiplex PCR; TCRdb stores in-frame clones only, minus some. The table has 330,000 or so clones, 87% seen once. The sequence was collected from a man aged 25-40 years with COVID-19, enrolled during active disease. The chain combines TRBV5-1 with TRBJ2-2; 10 nucleotides align to TRBD1. Sequenced: peripheral blood. CDR3 bases: TGCGCCAGCAGCGAAAGACAGGGGGCGGGCACCGGGGAGCTGTTTTTT. Encoded protein: CASSERQGAGTGELFF.